This T cell receptor (beta chain) was recovered during a study of blood T cell repertoires in COVID-19. About the study: From T cells, B-cell-depleted T cells, or PBMCs came the material, which was cDNA or gDNA.

In the original processing: Cell counts per sample came from amplifying reference gene primers. Profiling relied on immunoSEQ multiplex PCR, and the TCRdb table lists in-frame clones only, not all of them. V and J calls and clone size follow that table, whereas D and trimming were derived from the DNA. The sample lists around 70,000 clones, about nine tenths occurring once. Germline assignment: CDR1 MNHEY and CDR2 SVGAGI. The CDR3 runs 14 residues. With V trimmed by 8 bases and J by 0 bases, 4 bases remained unmatched. The clonotype was recovered from a woman between 18 and 29 years old with acute or convalescent COVID-19. This sequence joins TRBV6-5 and TRBJ1-3; TRBD1 agrees at 7 bases. Sequencing was carried out using peripheral blood. The CDR3 sequence: CASVGQSSGNTIYF. The CDR3 coding sequence is TGTGCCAGCGTGGGACAGTCCTCTGGAAACACCATATATTTT.